This TCR beta chain was retrieved from a study of blood T cell repertoires in COVID-19. Study summary: Acute and convalescent COVID-19 samples came from the United States, Italy and Spain. The cDNA or gDNA used as material had been derived from T cells, B-cell-depleted T cells, or PBMCs.

The V and J ends lost 4 bases and 2 bases respectively, with 10 bases between them. From germline, CDR1 is SGHRS and CDR2 YFSETQ. The CDR3 has 13 amino acids. The authors' processing: Amplified reference gene primers provided the basis for estimating nucleated cell counts. TCRdb's table, derived via immunoSEQ multiplex PCR, lists solely in-frame clones and lacks some. V and J calls and clone size are those listed in that table; D and trimming were worked out from the DNA. The table lists about 220,000 clones, 83% of them singletons. Input material: peripheral blood. The chain uses TRBV5-1 and TRBJ2-7, with a weak D call TRBD1 (5 bases). This receptor was identified in a woman aged 45-65 years with acute or convalescent COVID-19. This CDR3 is CASSRDRTYEQYF. Written as DNA, the CDR3 is TGCGCCAGCAGCCGTGACAGAACCTACGAGCAGTACTTC.